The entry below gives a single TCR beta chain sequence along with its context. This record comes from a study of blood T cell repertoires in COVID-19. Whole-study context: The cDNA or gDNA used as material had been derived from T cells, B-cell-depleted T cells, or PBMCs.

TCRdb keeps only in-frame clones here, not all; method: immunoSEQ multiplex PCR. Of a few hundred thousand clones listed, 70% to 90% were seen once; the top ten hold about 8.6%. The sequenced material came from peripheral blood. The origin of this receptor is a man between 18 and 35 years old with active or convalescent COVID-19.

CDR3 nucleotide sequence: TGCGCCAGCAGCCAAGAACAAGCGGGGGAGACCCAGTACTTC. Protein sequence: CASSQEQAGETQYF. The V gene is TRBV4-1, the J gene TRBJ2-5, with TRBD2 matching 7 bases. Trimming removed 0 bases from V and 5 bases from J; junction bases left unmatched: 3. The germline V gene encodes CDR1 MGHRA and CDR2 YSYEKL. There are 14 residues in the CDR3.